This record concerns one T cell receptor beta chain sequence. This sample was included in a study of technical replicates of blood from several donors. This CDR3 has 11 amino acids. Germline loops: CDR1 SNHLY, CDR2 FYNNEI. Assay: immunoSEQ multiplex PCR; the TCRdb copy retains only in-frame clones and omits some. The sample contains over 60,000 clones, about 92% of which appear only once. The gene calls are TRBV2 and TRBJ1-5, with TRBD1 matching 7 bases. Sequenced input: T cells isolated from PBMCs. The receptor was isolated from a human donor in good health. The CDR3 region has the DNA TGTGCGACAGGGCTAAATCAGCCCCAGCATTTT. Its translation is CATGLNQPQHF.